This T cell receptor beta chain was captured by sequencing in a study of beta chain bispecific antibodies for T cell cancers. Findings and caveats of the study: Most targeted TRBV signal came from the leukemia cell line cells, not normal T cells.

Germline V lookup: CDR1 DFQATT, CDR2 SNEGSKA (reference sequence). The CDR3 contains 13 residues. The V end was cut by 1 base, the J end by 5 bases, with 12 bases between. This clonotype has a count of ten or more. The antigen is not known. One entry per CDR3 protein, called by TCRdb with MiXCR from the 5' RACE reads. Among about 17,000 distinct CDR3 sequences listed, over 2% were seen once. Either OKT3 anti-CD3 antibody or CD3/CD28 beads expanded T cells from blood mononuclear cells over roughly 3 days. Each coculture: some 50,000 target cells, some 50,000 normal T cells, bispecific antibody. The sample comprised healthy donor T cells cultured with leukemia cells. The chain has TRBV20-1 and TRBJ2-7, with D unresolved. The sequence came from a human donor in good health. Some clones in this sample may be carry-over from other donors' samples. The chain's CDR3 is CSARGGVLNEQYF. CDR3 in DNA: TGCAGTGCTAGAGGCGGAGTCCTGAACGAGCAGTACTTC.